These 5 T cell receptor beta chains were all obtained from the same sample, sequenced in a study of blood T cell repertoires in COVID-19 (TCRdb year 2020). The method was the immunoSEQ multiplex PCR assay. The table was pulled from immuneACCESS by TCRdb, which kept in-frame rearrangements only. Such tables lose some clones; where checked, under half of the loss comes from unresolved V genes, and the rest has no known cause. The sample table shows a few hundred thousand clones, and roughly 87% are seen once. The ten largest clones capture 3.5% to 5.5% of the sample. The sample comprised peripheral blood. The source is a woman aged 35 to 49 who had recovered from COVID-19.

The chain recombines TRBV10-3 with TRBJ2-2; D uncertain. The V gene lost 4 bases and the J gene lost 3 bases, with 9 bases spanning the gap. Germline V gene sequence: CDR1 ENHRY, CDR2 SYGVKD. The CDR3 runs 14 residues. The CDR3 DNA sequence: TGTGCCATCAGTGGAGCGACGGACACCGGGGAGCTGTTTTTT. It encodes CAISGATDTGELFF.

This rearrangement joins TRBV7-2 to TRBJ1-2, with TRBD1 as a possible D gene (6 bases). Trimming left V 1 base short and J 4 bases short, with 13 bases between. The CDR3 runs 15 residues. Per the germline V gene, CDR1 is SGHTA and CDR2 is FQGNSA. The CDR3 loop is CASSLGSGDTYGYTF. CDR3 sequence (DNA): TGTGCCAGCAGCTTAGGGTCCGGGGACACCTATGGCTACACCTTC. The variable domain in full, with the rest retrieved from reference TRBV7-2 and TRBJ1-2, is GAGVSQSPSNKVTEKGKDVELRCDPISGHTALYWYRQSLGQGLEFLIYFQGNSAPDKSGLPSDRFSAERTGGSVSTLTIQRTQQEDSAVYLCASSLGSGDTYGYTFGSGTRLTVV.

A remark on this clone: Possible read error: a much larger clone is one base away. The chain couples TRBV21-1 to TRBJ2-3; the table's D call, TRBD2, was not checked against the DNA. TRBV21-1 has pseudogene status. This CDR3 contains 11 residues. For the CDR3, the DNA is TGTGCCAGCAGCTATTCAGATACGCAGTATTTT. Its protein product is CASSYSDTQYF.

The V call is TRBV11-2, the J call TRBJ2-5, with TRBD2 as a possible D gene (6 bases). Trimming took 5 bases from V and 7 from J, leaving 17 bases between them. Germline V CDR1 and CDR2: SGHAT, FQNNGV. This CDR3 is built from 14 residues. The CDR3 reads CASSPLATRGTQYF. CDR3 bases: TGTGCCAGCAGCCCATTGGCGACTAGAGGGACCCAGTACTTC.

The chain couples TRBV6-6 to TRBJ1-6, with D uncertain. This CDR3 region has 17 residues. CDR1 and CDR2 from the germline V gene are MNHNY and SVGAGI (reference sequence). Trimming pared 5 bases from V and 9 bases from J, leaving 23 bases between. The CDR3 DNA reads as TGTGCCAGCAGTCTCTTTCACAAGCGGGGTACGGTTTCACCCCTCCACTTT. This codes for CASSLFHKRGTVSPLHF.